This is a list of T cell receptor beta chains from one sample in a study of T cell responses to AZD1222 COVID-19 vaccine. Only in-frame clones appear in the TCRdb table, and some are missing; sequencing was by immunoSEQ multiplex PCR. The repertoire holds about 150,000 clones, with 90% to 95% as singletons. The sample in question was peripheral blood, obtained on day 0 of AZD1222 vaccination. All receptors derive from an adult in good health. Both conserved end residues are part of each CDR3. The D gene is left open where the match is weak. Not every row has a clone size; where given, it reads once, few, many or a size class.

j_call clone_size cdr3_length v_call d_call cdr3_nt cdr3_aa
TRBJ2-3 NA 17 TRBV18 TRBD2 TGTGCCAGCTCACCAAGGGGCCTAGCGGGGGGCCCAGATACGCAGTATTTT CASSPRGLAGGPDTQYF
TRBJ2-1 NA 18 TRBV3-1/TRBV3-2 TRBD2 TGTGCCAGCAGCCAACCGCCTAGCGGGGGGGCCGCCTACAATGAGCAGTTCTTC CASSQPPSGGAAYNEQFF
TRBJ1-2 NA 15 TRBV19 TRBD1 TGTGCCAGTAGTCTCTCCGGGACAGGGATGGGTGGCTACACCTTC CASSLSGTGMGGYTF
TRBJ2-1 NA 14 TRBV29-1 NA TGCAGCGTCCCCCCCGGCAGCTCCTACAATGAGCAGTTCTTC CSVPPGSSYNEQFF
TRBJ2-1 NA 13 TRBV11-3 NA TGTGCCAGCAAGGCCGGGACCGGGAATGAGCAGTTCTTC CASKAGTGNEQFF
TRBJ2-3 NA 15 TRBV7-3 TRBD2 TGTGCCAGCAGCCAAGCGGGGGACTCTTCAGATACGCAGTATTTT CASSQAGDSSDTQYF
TRBJ1-2 NA 15 TRBV4-1 TRBD1 TGCGCCAGCAGCCAAGAGGAGGGGGCGCCCTATGGCTACACCTTC CASSQEEGAPYGYTF
TRBJ2-1 NA 15 TRBV10-3 NA TGTGCCATCAGTGAGTTGGGCTACTACTACAATGAGCAGTTCTTC CAISELGYYYNEQFF
TRBJ1-5 NA 16 TRBV11-2 NA TGTGCCAGCAGCAACTATGCTGGGGGTATGGATCAGCCCCAGCATTTT CASSNYAGGMDQPQHF
TRBJ1-1 NA 15 TRBV18 NA TGTGCCAGCCAAACCGGGACACGAACTAACACTGAAGCTTTCTTT CASQTGTRTNTEAFF
TRBJ2-7 NA 15 TRBV6-5 NA TGTGCCAGCAGTTACGACCTGGGGGGTCGGGGCGAGCAGTACTTC CASSYDLGGRGEQYF
TRBJ1-1 NA 13 TRBV19 NA TGTGCCAGTAGTAATTTGGGCAACACTGAAGCTTTCTTT CASSNLGNTEAFF
TRBJ2-7 NA 15 TRBV4-1 NA TGCGCCAGCAGCCAAGGCTTGGGCGTCTCCTACGAGCAGTACTTC CASSQGLGVSYEQYF
TRBJ2-2 NA 14 TRBV7-9 NA TGTGCCAGCAGCTTGACAGCGAACACCGGGGAGCTGTTTTTT CASSLTANTGELFF
TRBJ1-3 NA 17 TRBV5-4 TRBD1 TGTGCCAGCAGCTACGCGACAGGGGGTCTCTCTGGAAACACCATATATTTT CASSYATGGLSGNTIYF
TRBJ1-1 NA 13 TRBV19 NA TGTGCCAGCCGTTTCCTGGGGAACACTGAAGCTTTCTTT CASRFLGNTEAFF
TRBJ2-7 NA 14 TRBV6-1 NA TGTGCCAGCAGTGAAGCGGGGGACTCCTACGAGCAGTACTTC CASSEAGDSYEQYF
TRBJ2-1 NA 15 TRBV5-1 NA TGCGCCAGCAGCTTTTCCGGGGACCCGTACAATGAGCAGTTCTTC CASSFSGDPYNEQFF
TRBJ1-5 NA 12 TRBV7-2 NA TGTGCCAGCGGGGACAGCAATCAGCCCCAGCATTTT CASGDSNQPQHF
TRBJ2-7 NA 15 TRBV18 NA TGTGCCAGCTCACTCGGACAGTCAAGCTCCTACGAGCAGTACTTC CASSLGQSSSYEQYF
TRBJ2-2 few 15 TRBV6-2/TRBV6-3 TRBD1 TGTGCCAGCAGTTACAATATAGGGGGCCCCGGGGAGCTGTTTTTT CASSYNIGGPGELFF
TRBJ2-7 NA 16 TRBV5-1 NA TGCGCCAGCAGCTTGGTTTCTGGGTACCAAACCTACGAGCAGTACTTC CASSLVSGYQTYEQYF
TRBJ2-4 NA 19 TRBV21-1 NA TGTGCCAGCAGCAAAGGGGGGCAGGGGCTACCTTTAGCCAAAAACATTCAGTACTTC CASSKGGQGLPLAKNIQYF
TRBJ2-5 NA 14 TRBV11-3 TRBD1 TGTGCCAGCAGCCCCGGGACAGGTCAAGAGACCCAGTACTTC CASSPGTGQETQYF
TRBJ2-5 NA 17 TRBV5-1 TRBD2 TGCGCCAGCAGCTTGGCCATGTCTAGCGGGATTAAAGAGACCCAGTACTTC CASSLAMSSGIKETQYF
TRBJ1-6 NA 16 TRBV7-9 NA TGTGCCAGCAGCTTAGGTGGGGGGCCGGATAATTCACCCCTCCACTTT CASSLGGGPDNSPLHF
TRBJ2-4 NA 17 TRBV7-3 TRBD2 TGTGCCAGCAGCTCGGCGACTAGCGGGAGGGTTGGAAACATTCAGTACTTC CASSSATSGRVGNIQYF
TRBJ2-5 NA 16 TRBV19 NA TGTGCCAGTAGGCCGCTAGTTCGGGGGGCGTCAGAGACCCAGTACTTC CASRPLVRGASETQYF
TRBJ1-5 NA 13 TRBV19 NA TGTGCCAGTAGTCCGAAAACAGATCAGCCCCAGCATTTT CASSPKTDQPQHF
TRBJ2-7 NA 15 TRBV15 NA TGTGCCACCAGCAGTTTAAAACGGGGCCTGGGCGAGCAGTACTTC CATSSLKRGLGEQYF
TRBJ1-4 NA 13 TRBV4-1 TRBD1 TGCGCCAGCAGCCGGACAGGGGGTGAAAAACTGTTTTTT CASSRTGGEKLFF
TRBJ1-1 NA 13 TRBV19 NA TGTGCCAGTAGTCTCAACACGAACACTGAAGCTTTCTTT CASSLNTNTEAFF
TRBJ1-5 NA 15 TRBV19 TRBD1 TGTGCCAGTAGAAGGACGGGACAGGGCAATCAGCCCCAGCATTTT CASRRTGQGNQPQHF
TRBJ1-5 NA 13 TRBV4-2 NA TGTGCCAGCAGCCAAGTGGGATCTCAGCCCCAGCATTTT CASSQVGSQPQHF
TRBJ2-7 NA 14 TRBV28 NA TGTGCCAGCAGTTTCAGGGGCTACTCCTACGAGCAGTACTTC CASSFRGYSYEQYF
TRBJ1-2 NA 14 TRBV29-1 NA TGCAGCGCCGAGGGGACATCCGCCGGGTATGGCTACACCTTC CSAEGTSAGYGYTF
TRBJ1-1 NA 14 TRBV7-9 NA TGTGCCAGCAGCTTAGGGTCGGATCGGACTGAAGCTTTCTTT CASSLGSDRTEAFF
TRBJ2-1 NA 17 TRBV14 TRBD2 TGTGCCAGCAGCCCGAAGATACTAGCGGGTCGGATCTATGAGCAGTTCTTC CASSPKILAGRIYEQFF
TRBJ2-7 once 17 TRBV4-3 TRBD2 TGCGCCAGCAGCCAAGAGGATGCGCGGGGGGGAATTTTCGAGCAGTACTTC CASSQEDARGGIFEQYF
TRBJ2-2 NA 16 TRBV5-1 NA TGCGCCAGCAGCTTGTACGAGCGTCGGAACACCGGGGAGCTGTTTTTT CASSLYERRNTGELFF
TRBJ2-5 NA 14 TRBV28 TRBD1 TGTGCCAGCAGTACCCACAGGGGGCGGGAGACCCAGTACTTC CASSTHRGRETQYF
TRBJ1-3 NA 17 TRBV3-1/TRBV3-2 NA TGTGCCAGCAGCCAAGATGGAGGGTGTTGGTCTGGAAACACCATATATTTT CASSQDGGCWSGNTIYF